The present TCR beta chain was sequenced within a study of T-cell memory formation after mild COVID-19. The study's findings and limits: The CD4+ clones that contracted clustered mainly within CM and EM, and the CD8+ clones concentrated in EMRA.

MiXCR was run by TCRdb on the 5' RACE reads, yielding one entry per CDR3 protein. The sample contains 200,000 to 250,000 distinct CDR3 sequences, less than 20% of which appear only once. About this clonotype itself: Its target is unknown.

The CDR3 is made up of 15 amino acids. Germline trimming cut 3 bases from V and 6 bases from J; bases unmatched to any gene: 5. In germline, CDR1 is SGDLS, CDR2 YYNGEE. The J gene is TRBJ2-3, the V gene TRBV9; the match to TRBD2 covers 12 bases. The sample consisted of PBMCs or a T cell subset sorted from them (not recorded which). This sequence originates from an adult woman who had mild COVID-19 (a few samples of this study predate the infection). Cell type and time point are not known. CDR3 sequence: CASSAGLAGWDTQYF. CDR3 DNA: TGTGCCAGCAGCGCCGGACTAGCGGGGTGGGATACGCAGTATTTT. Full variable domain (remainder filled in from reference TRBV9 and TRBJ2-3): DSGVTQTPKHLITATGQRVTLRCSPRSGDLSVYWYQQSLDQGLQFLIQYYNGEERAKGNILERFSAQQFPDLHSELNLSSLELGDSALYFCASSAGLAGWDTQYFGPGTRLTVL.